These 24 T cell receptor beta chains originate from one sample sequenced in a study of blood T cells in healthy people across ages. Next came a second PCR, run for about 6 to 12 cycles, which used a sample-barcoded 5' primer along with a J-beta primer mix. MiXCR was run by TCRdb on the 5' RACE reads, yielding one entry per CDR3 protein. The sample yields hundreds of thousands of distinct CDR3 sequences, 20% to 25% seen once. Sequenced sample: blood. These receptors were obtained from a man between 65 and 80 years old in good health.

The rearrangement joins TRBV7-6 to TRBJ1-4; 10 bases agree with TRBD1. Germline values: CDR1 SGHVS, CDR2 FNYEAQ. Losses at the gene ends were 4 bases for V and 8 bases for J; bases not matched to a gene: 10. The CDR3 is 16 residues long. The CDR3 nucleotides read TGTGCCAGCAGCTCAGCTGGACAGGGGGGAGACGAAAAACTGTTTTTT. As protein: CASSSAGQGGDEKLFF.

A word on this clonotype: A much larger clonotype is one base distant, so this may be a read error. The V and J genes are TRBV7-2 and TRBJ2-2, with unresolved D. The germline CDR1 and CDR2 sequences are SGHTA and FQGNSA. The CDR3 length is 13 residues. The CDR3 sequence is CACSLTNTGELFF. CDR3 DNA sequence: TGTGCCTGCAGCTTAACGAACACCGGGGAGCTGTTTTTT. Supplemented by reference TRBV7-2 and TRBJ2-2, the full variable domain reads GAGVSQSPSNKVTEKGKDVELRCDPISGHTALYWYRQSLGQGLEFLIYFQGNSAPDKSGLPSDRFSAERTGGSVSTLTIQRTQQEDSAVYLCACSLTNTGELFFGEGSRLTVL.

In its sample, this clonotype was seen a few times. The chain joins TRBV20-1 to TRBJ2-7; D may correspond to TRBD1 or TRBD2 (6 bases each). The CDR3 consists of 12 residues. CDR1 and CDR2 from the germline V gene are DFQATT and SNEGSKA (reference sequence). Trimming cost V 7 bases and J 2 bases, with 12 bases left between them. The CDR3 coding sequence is TGCAGTGTTCTTGGGGGGCCCTACGAGCAGTACTTC. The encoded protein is CSVLGGPYEQYF.

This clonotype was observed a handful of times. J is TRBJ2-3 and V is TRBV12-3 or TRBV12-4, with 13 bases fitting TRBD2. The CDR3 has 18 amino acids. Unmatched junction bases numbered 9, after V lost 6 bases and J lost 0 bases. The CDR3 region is CASSLTSGRTTSTDTQYF. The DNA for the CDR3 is TGTGCCAGCAGCCTGACTAGCGGGAGGACAACTAGCACAGATACGCAGTATTTT.

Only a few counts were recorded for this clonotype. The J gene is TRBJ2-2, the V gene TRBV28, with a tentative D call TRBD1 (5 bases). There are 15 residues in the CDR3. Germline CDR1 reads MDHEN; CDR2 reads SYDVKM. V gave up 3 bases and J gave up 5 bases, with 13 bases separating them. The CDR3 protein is CASSLSQGRTGELFF. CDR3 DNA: TGTGCCAGCAGTTTGTCCCAGGGTAGGACCGGGGAGCTGTTTTTT.

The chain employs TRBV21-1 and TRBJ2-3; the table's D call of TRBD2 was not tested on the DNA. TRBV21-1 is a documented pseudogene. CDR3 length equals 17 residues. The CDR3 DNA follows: TGTGCCAGCAGCAAAGAACCCGGTAGCGGGTTCGCAGATACGCAGTATTTT. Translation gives CASSKEPGSGFADTQYF.

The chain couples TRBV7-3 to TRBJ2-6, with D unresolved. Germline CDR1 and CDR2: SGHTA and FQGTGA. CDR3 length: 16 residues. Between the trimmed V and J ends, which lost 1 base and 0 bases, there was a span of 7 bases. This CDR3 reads CASSLNGDSGANVLTF. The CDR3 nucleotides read TGTGCCAGCAGCTTAAATGGCGACTCTGGGGCCAACGTCCTGACTTTC.

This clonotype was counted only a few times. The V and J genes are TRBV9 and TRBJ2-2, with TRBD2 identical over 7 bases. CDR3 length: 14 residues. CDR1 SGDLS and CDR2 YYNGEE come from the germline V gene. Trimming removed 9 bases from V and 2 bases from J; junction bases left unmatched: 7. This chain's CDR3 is CATQAGPNTGELFF. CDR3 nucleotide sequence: TGTGCCACCCAAGCGGGACCCAACACCGGGGAGCTGTTTTTT.

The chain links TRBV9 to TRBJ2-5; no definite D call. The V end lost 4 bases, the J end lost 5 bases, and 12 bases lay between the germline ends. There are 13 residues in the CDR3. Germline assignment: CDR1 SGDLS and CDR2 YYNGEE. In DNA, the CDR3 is TGTGCCAGCAGCTCCAAGGACGGGGAGACCCAGTACTTC. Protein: CASSSKDGETQYF.

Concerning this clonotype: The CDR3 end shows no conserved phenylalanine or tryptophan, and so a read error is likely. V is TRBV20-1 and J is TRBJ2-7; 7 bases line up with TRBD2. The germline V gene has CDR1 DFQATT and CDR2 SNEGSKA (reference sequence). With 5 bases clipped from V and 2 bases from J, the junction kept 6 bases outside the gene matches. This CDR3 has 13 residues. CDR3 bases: TGCAGTGCTTATCTAGCGGACACCTACGAGCAGTACCTC. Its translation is CSAYLADTYEQYL.

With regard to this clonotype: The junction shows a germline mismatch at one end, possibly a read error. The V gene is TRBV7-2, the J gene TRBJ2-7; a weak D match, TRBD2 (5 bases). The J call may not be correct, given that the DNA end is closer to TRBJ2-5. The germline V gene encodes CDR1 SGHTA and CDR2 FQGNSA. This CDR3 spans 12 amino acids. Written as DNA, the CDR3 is TGTGCCAGCGGCTTAAGCGGTCAGACCCAGTACTTC. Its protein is CASGLSGQTQYF.

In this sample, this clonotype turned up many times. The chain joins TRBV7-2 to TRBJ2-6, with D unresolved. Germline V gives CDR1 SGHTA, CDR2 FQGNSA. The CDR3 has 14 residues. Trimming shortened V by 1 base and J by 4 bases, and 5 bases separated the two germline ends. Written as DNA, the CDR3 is TGTGCCAGCAGCTTAGGCGTGGGGGCCAACGTCCTGACTTTC. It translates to CASSLGVGANVLTF.

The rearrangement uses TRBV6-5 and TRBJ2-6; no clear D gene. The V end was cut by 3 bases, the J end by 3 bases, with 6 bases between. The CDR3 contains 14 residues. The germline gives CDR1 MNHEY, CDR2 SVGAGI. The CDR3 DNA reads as TGTGCCAGCAGTTATCGGGTTGGGGCCAACGTCCTGACTTTC. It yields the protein CASSYRVGANVLTF.

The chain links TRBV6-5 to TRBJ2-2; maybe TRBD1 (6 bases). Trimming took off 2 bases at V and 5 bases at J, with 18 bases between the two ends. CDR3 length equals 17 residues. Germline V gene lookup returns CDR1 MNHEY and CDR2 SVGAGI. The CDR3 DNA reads TGTGCCAGCAGTTACACACCAGGGGAGAGGGGGACCGGGGAGCTGTTTTTT. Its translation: CASSYTPGERGTGELFF.

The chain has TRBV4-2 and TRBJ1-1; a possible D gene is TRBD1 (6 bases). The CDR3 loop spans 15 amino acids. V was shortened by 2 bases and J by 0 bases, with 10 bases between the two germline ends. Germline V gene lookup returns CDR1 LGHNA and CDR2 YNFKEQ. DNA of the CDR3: TGTGCCAGCAGCCAACCGGGACACTTGAACACTGAAGCTTTCTTT. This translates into CASSQPGHLNTEAFF.

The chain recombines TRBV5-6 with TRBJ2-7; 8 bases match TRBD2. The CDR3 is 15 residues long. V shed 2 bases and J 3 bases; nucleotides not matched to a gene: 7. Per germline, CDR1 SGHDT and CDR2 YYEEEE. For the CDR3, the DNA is TGTGCCAGCAGCTTCAGCGGGAGCCCAAACTACGAGCAGTACTTC. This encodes CASSFSGSPNYEQYF.

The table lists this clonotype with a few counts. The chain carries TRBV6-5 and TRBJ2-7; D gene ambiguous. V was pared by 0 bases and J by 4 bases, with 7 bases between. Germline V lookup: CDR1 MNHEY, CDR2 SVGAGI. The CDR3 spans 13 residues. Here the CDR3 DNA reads TGTGCCAGCAGTTACTCGTACGGATACGAGCAGTACTTC. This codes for CASSYSYGYEQYF.

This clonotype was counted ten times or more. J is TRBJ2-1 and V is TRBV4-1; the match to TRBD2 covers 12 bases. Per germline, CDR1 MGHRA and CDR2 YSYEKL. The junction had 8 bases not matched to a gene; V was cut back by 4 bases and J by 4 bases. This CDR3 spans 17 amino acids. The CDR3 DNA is TGCGCCAGCAGCCGCCCTCTTCTAGCGGGAGGGTACAATGAGCAGTTCTTC. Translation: CASSRPLLAGGYNEQFF.

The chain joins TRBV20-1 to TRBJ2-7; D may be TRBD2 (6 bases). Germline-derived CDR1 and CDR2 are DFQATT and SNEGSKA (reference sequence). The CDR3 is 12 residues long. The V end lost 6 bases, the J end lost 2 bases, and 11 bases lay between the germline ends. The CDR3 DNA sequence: TGCAGTGCGGCTAGCGTAACCTACGAGCAGTACTTC. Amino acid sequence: CSAASVTYEQYF.

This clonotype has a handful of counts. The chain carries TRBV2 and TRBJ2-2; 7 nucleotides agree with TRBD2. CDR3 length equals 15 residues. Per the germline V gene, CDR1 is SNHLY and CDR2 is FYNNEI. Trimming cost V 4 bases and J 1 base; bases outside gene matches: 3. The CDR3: CASSVKRENTGELFF. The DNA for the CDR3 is TGTGCCAGCAGTGTAAAGCGGGAGAACACCGGGGAGCTGTTTTTT.

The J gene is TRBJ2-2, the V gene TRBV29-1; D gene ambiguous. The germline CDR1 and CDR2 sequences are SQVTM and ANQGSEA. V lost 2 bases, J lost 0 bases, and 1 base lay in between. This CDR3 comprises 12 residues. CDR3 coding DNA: TGCAGCGTTGAATCGAACACCGGGGAGCTGTTTTTT. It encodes CSVESNTGELFF.

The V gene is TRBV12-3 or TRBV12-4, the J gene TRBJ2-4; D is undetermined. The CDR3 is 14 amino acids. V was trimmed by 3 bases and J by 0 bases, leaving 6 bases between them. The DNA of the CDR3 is TGTGCCAGCAGTTTTGGCATAGCCAAAAACATTCAGTACTTC. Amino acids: CASSFGIAKNIQYF.

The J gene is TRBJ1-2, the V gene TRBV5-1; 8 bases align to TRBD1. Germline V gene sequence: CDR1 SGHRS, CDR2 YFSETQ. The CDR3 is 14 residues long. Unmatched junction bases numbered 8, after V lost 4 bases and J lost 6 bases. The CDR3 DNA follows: TGCGCCAGCAGCCGGGGACAGGACTTCAATGGCTACACCTTC. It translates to CASSRGQDFNGYTF.

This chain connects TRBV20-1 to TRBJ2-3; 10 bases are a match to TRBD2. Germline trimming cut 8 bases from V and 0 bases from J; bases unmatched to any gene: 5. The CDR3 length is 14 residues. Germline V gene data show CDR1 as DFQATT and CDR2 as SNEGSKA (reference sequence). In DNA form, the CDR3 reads TGCAGTTCTAAACTAGCGGGAAGCACAGATACGCAGTATTTT. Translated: CSSKLAGSTDTQYF.